Each of the 11 T cell receptor beta chains below was sequenced from the same sample in a study of radiation and T cells in renal cell carcinoma. Indicated time point: blood 2 weeks post-SBRT. As to treatment: 15 Gy SBRT to primary tumor, nephrectomy 4 weeks later. Using immunoSEQ multiplex PCR, the repertoire was profiled, and TCRdb retains in-frame clones only, with some absent. Of some 50,000 clones in the sample, 75% to 90% were seen once. Sequenced material: blood, taken from a patient whose treatment included radiotherapy and nephrectomy. Every receptor here comes from a woman in her sixties or seventies with renal cell carcinoma.

V gene TRBV7-9 combines with J gene TRBJ2-3; D is possibly TRBD1 (6 bases). Germline assignment: CDR1 SEHNR and CDR2 FQNEAQ (reference sequence). Trimming took 1 base from V and 2 from J, leaving 7 bases between them. This CDR3 has 14 residues. In DNA form, the CDR3 reads TGTGCCAGCAGCTTAGGACAGGACACAGATACGCAGTATTTT. Its translation: CASSLGQDTDTQYF.

The rearrangement joins TRBV1 to TRBJ1-4; the table assigns TRBD1, which was not confirmed against the DNA. TRBV1 is a listed pseudogene. The length of the CDR3 is 14 residues. CDR3 sequence: CTSSRVYRGGKLFF. The CDR3 coding sequence is TGCACCAGCAGCCGAGTTTATCGAGGGGGAAAACTGTTTTTT.

The chain joins TRBV2 to TRBJ1-4; 7 nucleotides match TRBD1. The germline CDR1 and CDR2 sequences are SNHLY and FYNNEI. The V gene end was trimmed by 5 bases and the J gene end by 7 bases; junction bases not matched to a gene: 16. The CDR3 has 17 residues. The CDR3 DNA sequence: TGTGCCAGCAGTAAATGGACAGGTGGGGAGGTTGGTGAAAAACTGTTTTTT. Translation gives CASSKWTGGEVGEKLFF.

The J gene is TRBJ2-2, the V gene TRBV7-3; TRBD2 aligns across 8 bases. Germline CDR1 reads SGHTA; CDR2 reads FQGTGA. Trimming cost V 5 bases and J 0 bases; bases outside gene matches: 5. The CDR3 sequence is 16 residues long. As DNA, the CDR3 is TGTGCCAGCAGCCAGATTAGCGGGGCGAACACCGGGGAGCTGTTTTTT. Amino acid sequence: CASSQISGANTGELFF.

This clone was recorded only once. The chain is built from TRBV10-2 and TRBJ1-2, with unresolved D. The CDR3 consists of 13 residues. Germline CDR1 and CDR2: WSHSY and SAAADI. Trimming removed 3 bases at V and 5 bases at J, with 10 bases between. CDR3 bases: TGCGCCAGCAGTGAAAGTGAATTATATGGCTACACCTTC. Amino acids: CASSESELYGYTF.

V is TRBV2 and J is TRBJ2-7; D might be TRBD1 (6 bases). Germline V gives CDR1 SNHLY, CDR2 FYNNEI. CDR3 size: 14 residues. The V end lost 0 bases, the J end lost 6 bases, and 12 bases lay between the germline ends. The CDR3 region has the DNA TGTGCCAGCAGTGAAGCCCACAGACAGGTCGAGCAGTACTTC. This encodes CASSEAHRQVEQYF. Complete variable domain (other parts from reference TRBV2 and TRBJ2-7): EPEVTQTPSHQVTQMGQEVILRCVPISNHLYFYWYRQILGQKVEFLVSFYNNEISEKSEIFDDQFSVERPDGSNFTLKIRSTKLEDSAMYFCASSEAHRQVEQYFGPGTRLTVT.

J is TRBJ2-2 and V is TRBV27; tentative D call: TRBD2 (5 bases). This CDR3 is 15 amino acids long. CDR1 is MNHEY, CDR2 SMNVEV, per germline (reference sequence). Trimming took 2 bases from V and 7 from J, leaving 14 bases between them. CDR3 sequence: CASSLLEGFGGELFF. The CDR3 nucleotides read TGTGCCAGCAGTTTACTAGAGGGATTCGGCGGGGAGCTGTTTTTT.

This sequence joins TRBV5-4 and TRBJ2-7; 11 nucleotides match TRBD1. V dropped 2 bases and J dropped 2; count of bases not matched to a gene: 3. CDR3 length: 15 residues. Germline CDR1 and CDR2: SGHNT and YYREEE (reference sequence). For the CDR3, the DNA is TGTGCCAGCAGCTTAGGACAGGGGGCCGCCTACGAGCAGTACTTC. It encodes CASSLGQGAAYEQYF. Full variable domain (rest looked up from reference TRBV5-4 and TRBJ2-7): ETGVTQSPTHLIKTRGQQVTLRCSSQSGHNTVSWYQQALGQGPQFIFQYYREEENGRGNFPPRFSGLQFPNYSSELNVNALELDDSALYLCASSLGQGAAYEQYFGPGTRLTVT.

This clone appeared a few times. The rearrangement uses TRBV5-5 and TRBJ1-2; 9 bases line up with TRBD1. After removal of 2 bases from V and 5 bases from J, the junction contained 7 bases not matched to a gene. There are 15 residues in the CDR3. CDR1 is SGHKS and CDR2 is YYEKEE in the germline V gene (reference sequence). The CDR3 loop is CASSLRTGEGYGYTF. CDR3 in DNA: TGTGCCAGCAGCTTAAGGACAGGGGAAGGGTATGGCTACACCTTC.

About this clone: Other DNA variants within this sample encode the same CDR3. This chain joins TRBV6-5 and TRBJ1-1; D remains ambiguous. V gave up 3 bases and J gave up 4 bases, with 12 bases separating them. Looked up from germline, CDR1 is MNHEY and CDR2 is SVGAGI. The CDR3 has 14 amino acids. The CDR3 spells CASSYLGLGTEAFF. CDR3 coding DNA: TGTGCCAGCAGTTATTTGGGCCTCGGCACTGAAGCTTTCTTT.

V and J are TRBV7-2 and TRBJ2-4; no firm D call. CDR1 SGHTA and CDR2 FQGNSA come from the germline V gene. V shed 0 bases and J shed 3 bases, with 9 bases lying between them. This CDR3 has 15 residues. This CDR3 is CASSLAMGSKNIQYF. Written as DNA, the CDR3 is TGTGCCAGCAGCTTAGCGATGGGCAGCAAAAACATTCAGTACTTC.